This T cell receptor beta chain appears in the sequencing data of a study of blood T cell repertoires in COVID-19. Study-level information: There were acute and convalescent COVID-19 samples, and they came from the United States, Italy and Spain. The cDNA or gDNA used as material had been derived from T cells, B-cell-depleted T cells, or PBMCs.

Authors' data handling: The authors estimated nucleated cell counts from reference gene primer amplification. The protocol was immunoSEQ multiplex PCR, while the TCRdb copy is restricted to in-frame clones and leaves out a portion. Clonal size and the V and J genes are those of that table, whereas D and trimming came from the DNA. The table has about 99,000 clones, 70% to 90% seen once; the top ten hold approximately 3%. This clone was seen just once. The sample taken for sequencing was peripheral blood. The receptor's source is a man in his forties or fifties in a cohort sampled during active COVID-19.

The CDR3 DNA is TGCGCCAGCAGCCAATCGGCGGGGCTAGATTTGTACGAGCAGTACTTC. Its translation is CASSQSAGLDLYEQYF. The genes are TRBV4-3 and TRBJ2-7, with D perhaps TRBD2 (6 bases). CDR3 size: 16 residues. The germline CDR1 and CDR2 sequences are LGHNA and YSLEER. Between the trimmed V and J ends, which lost 2 bases and 4 bases, there was a span of 18 bases.